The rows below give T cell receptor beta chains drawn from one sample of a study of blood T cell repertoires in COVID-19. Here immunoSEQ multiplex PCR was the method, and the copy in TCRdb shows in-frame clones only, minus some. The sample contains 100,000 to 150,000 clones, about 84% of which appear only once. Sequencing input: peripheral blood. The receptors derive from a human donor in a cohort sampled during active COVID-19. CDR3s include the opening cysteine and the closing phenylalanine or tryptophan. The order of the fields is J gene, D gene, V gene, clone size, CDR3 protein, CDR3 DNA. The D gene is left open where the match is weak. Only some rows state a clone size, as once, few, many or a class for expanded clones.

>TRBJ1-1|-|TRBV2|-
CASSDYRGLMGTEAFF
TGTGCCAGCAGTGATTATCGGGGTTTGATGGGAACTGAAGCTTTCTTT
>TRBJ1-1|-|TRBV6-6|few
CASRPRGNTEAFF
TGTGCCAGCAGGCCAAGAGGGAACACTGAAGCTTTCTTT
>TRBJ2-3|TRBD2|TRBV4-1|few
CASSPREYVDTQYF
TGCGCCAGCAGCCCGCGGGAGTACGTAGATACGCAGTATTTT
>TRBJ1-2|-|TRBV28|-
CATTGARYGYTF
TGTGCCACTACAGGTGCCCGCTATGGCTACACCTTC
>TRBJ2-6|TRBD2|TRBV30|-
CAWSSIAGSGANVLTF
TGTGCCTGGAGTTCAATAGCGGGATCTGGGGCCAACGTCCTGACTTTC
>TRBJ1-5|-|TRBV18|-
CASSPSIGNSNQPQHF
TGTGCCAGCTCACCGTCTATCGGGAATAGCAATCAGCCCCAGCATTTT
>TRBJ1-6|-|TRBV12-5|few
CASGLYTTSPLHF
TGTGCTAGTGGTTTGTACACTACCTCACCCCTCCACTTT
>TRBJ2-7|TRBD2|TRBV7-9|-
CASSLALAGFSEQYF
TGTGCCAGCAGCTTAGCGCTAGCGGGATTCTCCGAGCAGTACTTC
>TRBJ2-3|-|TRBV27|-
CASSPSGSPDTQYF
TGTGCCAGTTCCCCCTCCGGGAGCCCAGATACGCAGTATTTT
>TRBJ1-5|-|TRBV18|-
CASSQTGLGNQPQHF
TGTGCCAGCTCACAAACAGGGCTTGGCAATCAGCCCCAGCATTTT
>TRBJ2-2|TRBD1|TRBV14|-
CASSEYRGLNTGELFF
TGTGCCAGCAGCGAGTACAGGGGGCTGAACACCGGGGAGCTGTTTTTT
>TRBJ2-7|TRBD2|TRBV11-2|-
CASSLVSGLAYAYEQYF
TGTGCCAGCAGCTTAGTGTCAGGACTAGCGTATGCCTACGAGCAGTACTTC
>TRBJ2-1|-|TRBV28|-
CARTLGGDEQFF
TGTGCCAGAACACTAGGGGGGGATGAGCAGTTCTTC
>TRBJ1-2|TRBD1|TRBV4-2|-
CASSTDRDGGYTF
TGTGCCAGCAGCACTGACAGGGATGGAGGCTACACCTTC
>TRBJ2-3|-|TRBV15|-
CATSRDGLATDTQYF
TGTGCCACCAGCAGAGATGGTCTAGCCACAGATACGCAGTATTTT
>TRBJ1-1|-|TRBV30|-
CAWTYNTEAFF
TGTGCCTGGACCTATAACACTGAAGCTTTCTTT
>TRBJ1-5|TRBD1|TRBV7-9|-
CASSLWRGQGSAEPQHF
TGTGCCAGCAGCTTATGGAGGGGACAGGGGTCGGCAGAGCCCCAGCATTTT
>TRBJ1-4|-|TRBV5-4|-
CASSPDSRGGGKLFF
TGTGCCAGCAGCCCGGATAGCCGGGGAGGTGGAAAACTGTTTTTT
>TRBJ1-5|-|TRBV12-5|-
CASGSYSGNLHQPQHF
TGTGCTAGTGGTTCCTACTCCGGGAACCTTCATCAGCCCCAGCATTTT
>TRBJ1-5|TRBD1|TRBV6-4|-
CASSDHRDRDPQPQHF
TGTGCCAGCAGCGACCACCGGGACAGGGATCCCCAGCCCCAGCATTTT
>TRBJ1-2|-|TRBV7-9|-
CASSLGGRDYGYTF
TGTGCCAGCAGCTTGGGGGGAAGGGACTATGGCTACACCTTC
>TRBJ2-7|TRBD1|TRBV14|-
CASSQPQPGDRSYEQYF
TGTGCCAGCAGCCAACCACAGCCTGGGGACAGATCCTACGAGCAGTACTTC
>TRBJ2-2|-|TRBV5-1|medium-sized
CASGSTGYTGELFF
TGCGCCAGCGGGTCCACAGGATACACCGGGGAGCTGTTTTTT
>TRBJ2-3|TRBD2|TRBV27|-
CASSYSSGSWTDTQYF
TGTGCCAGCAGTTATTCTAGCGGGAGTTGGACAGATACGCAGTATTTT
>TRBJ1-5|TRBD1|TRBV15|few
CATRGQGEWQPQHF
TGTGCCACCAGGGGACAGGGAGAGTGGCAGCCCCAGCATTTT
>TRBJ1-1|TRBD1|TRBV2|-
CASRNRDRVTEAFF
TGTGCCAGCAGAAACCGGGACAGGGTGACTGAAGCTTTCTTT
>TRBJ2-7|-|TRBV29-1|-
CSVEDTRTSYEQYF
TGCAGCGTTGAAGATACGAGGACATCCTACGAGCAGTACTTC
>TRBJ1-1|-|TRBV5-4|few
CASSGSPRVNTEAFF
TGTGCCAGCAGCGGATCGCCCAGGGTTAACACTGAAGCTTTCTTT